Included here is one T cell receptor (beta chain) sequence, with context. Antigen specificity is unknown. This specimen belongs to a study of T-cell reconstitution after alpha-beta-depleted transplantation in children. Study-wide results and caveats: Hyperexpanded clones declined; after one year, newly produced T cells mostly supplied diversity.

Unique molecular identifiers were built into the TCRbeta library. TCRdb ran MiXCR on the PCR reads and lists one entry per CDR3 protein. This table holds 450,000 to 700,000 distinct CDR3 sequences, around 27% found once. The CDR3 runs 15 residues. Germline CDR1 reads DFQATT; CDR2 reads SNEGSKA (reference sequence). Between the trimmed V and J ends, which lost 3 bases and 4 bases, there was a span of 16 bases. This sample comprised PBMCs, obtained before TCRalphabeta/CD19-depleted stem cell transplant. The TCR sequence derives from a boy younger than two with Wiskott-Aldrich syndrome, due to receive a stem cell transplant. This chain connects TRBV20-1 to TRBJ2-1; the D gene is possibly TRBD2 (5 bases). This CDR3 reads CSASQAARGYNEQFF. The CDR3 nucleotides read TGCAGTGCTAGCCAAGCGGCCCGCGGTTACAATGAGCAGTTCTTC.